This T cell receptor beta chain was sequenced during a study of cytomegalovirus exposure and HLA in healthy donors. Study findings and constraints: Roughly uniform depth of sequencing across donors was assumed in presence/absence analyses. Reportedly, cytomegalovirus status was diagnosed with high sensitivity and specificity. In a later analysis, across HLA loci, associated TCR counts were highest for DRB1, lowest for HLA-C.

The primer mix had 60 Vbeta and 13 Jbeta primers. Repertoires were generated with immunoSEQ multiplex PCR, while TCRdb's copy carries only in-frame clones and drops some. Of some 130,000 clones in the sample, around 75% are singletons; the top ten hold around 3.1%. This clone was picked up a small number of times. Its antigen remains unidentified. The CDR3 length is 15 residues. Germline CDR1 and CDR2: LNHDA and SQIVND (reference sequence). Trimming pared 6 bases from V and 2 bases from J, leaving 14 bases between. The rearrangement joins TRBV19 to TRBJ1-5, with D maybe TRBD1 (6 bases). The specimen was PBMCs. The source is a man aged 35 to 55 in good health and CMV-seronegative. The DNA of the CDR3 is TGTGCCAGTAGCATAAACTCAGGGGGCAATCAGCCCCAGCATTTT. This translates into CASSINSGGNQPQHF.